These 5 T cell receptor beta chains share one sample of origin, sequenced in a study of T cells in Graves' hyperthyroidism and ophthalmopathy. From RNA transcripts, TCR beta CDR3 regions were amplified. HTBI primers were the set used in a first-round RT-PCR of the TCR CDR3. Using its own MiXCR run on the multiplex PCR reads, TCRdb lists one record per CDR3 protein. The table has roughly 580,000 distinct CDR3 sequences, about 43% seen once; the top ten hold 8.2%. Input material: peripheral blood or thyroid tissue (not recorded which). These receptors originate from a woman aged 18 to 35 with Graves' hyperthyroidism.

V is TRBV10-3 and J is TRBJ1-3; 8 nucleotides match TRBD1. The CDR3 spans 16 residues. Germline V lookup: CDR1 ENHRY, CDR2 SYGVKD. V lost 6 bases, J lost 0 bases, and 7 bases stayed unmatched. CDR3 in DNA: TGTGCCATCAGAAAGACAGGGGCGAGCTCTGGAAACACCATATATTTT. Residues: CAIRKTGASSGNTIYF.

The chain combines TRBV10-3 with TRBJ1-5; D not certain. The CDR3 contains 11 residues. Per the germline V gene, CDR1 is ENHRY and CDR2 is SYGVKD. V lost 6 bases and J lost 6, with 6 bases in between. CDR3 sequence: CAIRDGQPQHF. The CDR3 DNA reads as TGTGCCATCAGGGACGGTCAGCCCCAGCATTTT.

This chain uses TRBV7-6 with TRBJ1-1; D uncertain. Germline CDR1 reads SGHVS; CDR2 reads FNYEAQ. The ends were cut back, 5 bases at V and 8 bases at J, with 12 bases in the middle. The CDR3 has 12 amino acids. This CDR3 is CASSQDHGEAFF. The CDR3 nucleotides are TGTGCCAGCAGCCAAGATCACGGAGAAGCTTTCTTT.

This clonotype was picked up many times. The rearrangement uses TRBV7-3 and TRBJ2-7; D not certain. Trimming left V 4 bases short and J 3 bases short, with 7 bases between. There are 12 residues in the CDR3. Germline V lookup: CDR1 SGHTA, CDR2 FQGTGA. This CDR3 is CASSSLGYEQYF. CDR3 DNA sequence: TGTGCCAGCAGCTCCTTAGGCTACGAGCAGTACTTC.

This sequence joins TRBV12-3 or TRBV12-4 and TRBJ2-5, with 10 nucleotides matching TRBD2. CDR3 length: 16 amino acids. The ends lost 6 bases at V and 3 bases at J; junction bases unmatched: 10. In nucleotides, the CDR3 is TGTGCCAGCAGCTCCCCATTCCTAGCGGGAGAAGAGACCCAGTACTTC. Translation gives CASSSPFLAGEETQYF.